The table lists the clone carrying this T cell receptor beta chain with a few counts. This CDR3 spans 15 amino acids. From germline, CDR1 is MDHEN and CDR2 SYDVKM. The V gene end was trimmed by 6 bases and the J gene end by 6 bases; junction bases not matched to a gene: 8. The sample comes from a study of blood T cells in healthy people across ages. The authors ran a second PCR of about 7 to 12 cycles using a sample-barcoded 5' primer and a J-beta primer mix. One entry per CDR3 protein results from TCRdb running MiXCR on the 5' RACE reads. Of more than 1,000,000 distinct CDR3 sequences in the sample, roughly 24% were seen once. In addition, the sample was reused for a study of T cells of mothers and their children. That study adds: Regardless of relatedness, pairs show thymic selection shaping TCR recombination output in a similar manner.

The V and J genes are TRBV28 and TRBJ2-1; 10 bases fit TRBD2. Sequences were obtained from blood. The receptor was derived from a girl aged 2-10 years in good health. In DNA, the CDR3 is TGTGCCAGCAGCCCCCCAGCGGGGGGGTCCAATGAGCAGTTCTTC. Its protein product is CASSPPAGGSNEQFF.